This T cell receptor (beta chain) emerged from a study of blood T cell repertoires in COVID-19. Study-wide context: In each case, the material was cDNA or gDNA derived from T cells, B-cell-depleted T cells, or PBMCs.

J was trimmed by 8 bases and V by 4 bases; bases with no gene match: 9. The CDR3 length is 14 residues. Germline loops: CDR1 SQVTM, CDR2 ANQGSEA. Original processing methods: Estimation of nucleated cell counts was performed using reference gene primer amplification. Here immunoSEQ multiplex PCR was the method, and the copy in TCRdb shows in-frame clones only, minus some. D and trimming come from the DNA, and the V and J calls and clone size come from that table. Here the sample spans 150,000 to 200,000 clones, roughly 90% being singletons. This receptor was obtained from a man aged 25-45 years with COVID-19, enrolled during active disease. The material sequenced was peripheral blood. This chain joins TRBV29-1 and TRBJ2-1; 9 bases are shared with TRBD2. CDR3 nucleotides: TGCAGCGTTGGGCCTAGCGGGATTATCGATGAGCAGTTCTTC. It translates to CSVGPSGIIDEQFF.